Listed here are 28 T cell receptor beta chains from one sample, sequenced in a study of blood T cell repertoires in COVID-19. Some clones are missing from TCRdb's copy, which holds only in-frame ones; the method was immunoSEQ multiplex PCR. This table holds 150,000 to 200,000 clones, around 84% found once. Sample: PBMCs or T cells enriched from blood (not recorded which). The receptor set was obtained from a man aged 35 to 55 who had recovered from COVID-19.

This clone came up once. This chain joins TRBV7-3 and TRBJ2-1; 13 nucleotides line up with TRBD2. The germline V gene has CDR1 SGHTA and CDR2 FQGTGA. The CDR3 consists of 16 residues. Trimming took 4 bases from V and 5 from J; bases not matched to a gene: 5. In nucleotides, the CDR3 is TGTGCCAGCAGCTCGGGACTAGCGGGGCTTAACAATGAGCAGTTCTTC. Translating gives CASSSGLAGLNNEQFF.

The CDR3 here is CASGAGTGHEKLFF. In DNA, the CDR3 is TGTGCTAGTGGGGCCGGGACAGGGCATGAAAAACTGTTTTTT. The rearrangement uses TRBV12-5 and TRBJ1-4, with 9 bases that match TRBD1. V lost 6 bases and J lost 6; bases outside the gene matches: 5. Germline lookup yields CDR1 LGHNT and CDR2 FRNRAP. The CDR3 has 14 residues.

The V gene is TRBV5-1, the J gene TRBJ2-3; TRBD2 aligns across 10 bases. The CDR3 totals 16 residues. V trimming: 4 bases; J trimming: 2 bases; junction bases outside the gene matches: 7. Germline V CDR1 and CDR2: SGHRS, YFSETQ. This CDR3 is CASSLGLAETTDTQYF. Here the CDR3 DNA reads TGCGCCAGCAGCCTAGGACTAGCGGAGACCACAGATACGCAGTATTTT.

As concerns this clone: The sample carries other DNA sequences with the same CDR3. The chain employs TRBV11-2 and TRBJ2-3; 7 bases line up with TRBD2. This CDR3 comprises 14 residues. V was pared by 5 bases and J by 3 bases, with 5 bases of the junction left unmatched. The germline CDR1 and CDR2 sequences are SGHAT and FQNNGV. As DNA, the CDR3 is TGTGCCAGCAGCCGTGGGGGGGGGACAGATACGCAGTATTTT. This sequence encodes CASSRGGGTDTQYF.

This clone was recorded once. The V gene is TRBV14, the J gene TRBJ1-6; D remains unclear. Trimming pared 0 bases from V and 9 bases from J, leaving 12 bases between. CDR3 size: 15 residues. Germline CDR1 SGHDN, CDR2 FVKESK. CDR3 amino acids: CASSQDRKEVSPLHF. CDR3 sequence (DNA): TGTGCCAGCAGCCAAGATCGTAAGGAGGTTTCACCCCTCCACTTT.

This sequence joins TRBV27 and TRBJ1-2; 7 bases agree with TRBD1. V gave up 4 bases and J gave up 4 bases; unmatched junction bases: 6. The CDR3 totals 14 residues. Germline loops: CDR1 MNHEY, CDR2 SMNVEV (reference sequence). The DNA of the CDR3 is TGTGCCAGCAGTTATCAGGGGGTCGGCTATGGCTACACCTTC. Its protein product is CASSYQGVGYGYTF.

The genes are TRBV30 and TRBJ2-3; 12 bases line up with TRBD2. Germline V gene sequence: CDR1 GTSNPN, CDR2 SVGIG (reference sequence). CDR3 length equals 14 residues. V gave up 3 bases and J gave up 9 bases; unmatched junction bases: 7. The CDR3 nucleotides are TGTGCCTGGAGGCTAGCGGGGGGGCTGGAGACGCAGTATTTT. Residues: CAWRLAGGLETQYF.

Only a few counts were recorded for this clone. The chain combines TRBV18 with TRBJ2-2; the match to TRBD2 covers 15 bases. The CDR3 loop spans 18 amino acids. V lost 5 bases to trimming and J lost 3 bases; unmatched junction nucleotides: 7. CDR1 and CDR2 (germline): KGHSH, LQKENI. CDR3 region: CASSFGLAGGPDTGELFF. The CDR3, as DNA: TGTGCCAGCTCATTCGGACTAGCGGGGGGGCCGGACACCGGGGAGCTGTTTTTT.

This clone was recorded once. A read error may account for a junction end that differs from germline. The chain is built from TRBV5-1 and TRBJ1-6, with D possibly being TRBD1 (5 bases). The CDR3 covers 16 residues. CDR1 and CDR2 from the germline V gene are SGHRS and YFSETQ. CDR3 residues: CASSLSSPREDSPLHF. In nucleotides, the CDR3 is TGCGCCAGCAGCTTGTCGTCACCCAGGGAAGATTCGCCCCTCCACTTT.

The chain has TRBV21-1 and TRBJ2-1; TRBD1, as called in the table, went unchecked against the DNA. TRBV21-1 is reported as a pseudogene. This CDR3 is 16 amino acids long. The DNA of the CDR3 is TGTGCCAGCCCCAAAGCCCACAAAAGCTCCTACAATGAGCAGTTCTTC. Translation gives CASPKAHKSSYNEQFF.

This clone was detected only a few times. This chain's CDR3 is CASSSPRGGKRETQYF. In DNA form, the CDR3 reads TGTGCCAGCAGCTCCCCAAGGGGAGGGAAGCGGGAGACCCAGTACTTC. The chain employs TRBV13 and TRBJ2-5, with TRBD2 matching over 7 bases. The CDR3 sequence is 16 residues long. CDR1 and CDR2 from the germline V gene are PRHDT and FYEKMQ (reference sequence). V shed 4 bases, J shed 5 bases, and the junction held 13 bases outside the gene matches.

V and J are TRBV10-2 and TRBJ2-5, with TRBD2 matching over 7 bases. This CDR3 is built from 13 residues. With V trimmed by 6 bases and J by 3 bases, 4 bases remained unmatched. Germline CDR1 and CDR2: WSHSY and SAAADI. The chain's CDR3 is CASSTGTKETQYF. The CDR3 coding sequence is TGCGCCAGCAGCACCGGGACTAAAGAGACCCAGTACTTC.

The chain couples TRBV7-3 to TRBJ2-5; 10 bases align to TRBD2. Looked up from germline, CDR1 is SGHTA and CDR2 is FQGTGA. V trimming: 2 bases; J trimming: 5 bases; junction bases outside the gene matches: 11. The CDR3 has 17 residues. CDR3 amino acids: CASSLGASGGKLETQYF. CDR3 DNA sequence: TGTGCCAGCAGCTTAGGGGCTAGCGGGGGTAAGCTGGAGACCCAGTACTTC.

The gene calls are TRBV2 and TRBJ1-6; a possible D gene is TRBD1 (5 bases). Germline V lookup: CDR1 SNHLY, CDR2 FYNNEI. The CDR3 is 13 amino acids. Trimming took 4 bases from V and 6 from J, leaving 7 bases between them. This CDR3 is CASSGRGNSPLHF. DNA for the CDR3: TGTGCCAGCAGTGGGAGGGGTAATTCACCCCTCCACTTT.

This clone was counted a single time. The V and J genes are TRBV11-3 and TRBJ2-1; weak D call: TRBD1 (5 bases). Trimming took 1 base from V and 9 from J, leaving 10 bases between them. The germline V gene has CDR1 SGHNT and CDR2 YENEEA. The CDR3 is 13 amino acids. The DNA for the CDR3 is TGTGCCAGCAGCTTAGTGACAGAAGGTGAGCAGTTCTTC. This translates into CASSLVTEGEQFF.

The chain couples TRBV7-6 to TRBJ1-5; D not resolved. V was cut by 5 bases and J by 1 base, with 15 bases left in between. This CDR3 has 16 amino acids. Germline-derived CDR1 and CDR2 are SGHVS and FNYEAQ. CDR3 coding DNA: TGTGCCAGCAGCCAGACTAGGGCACCGAGCAATCAGCCCCAGCATTTT. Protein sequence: CASSQTRAPSNQPQHF.

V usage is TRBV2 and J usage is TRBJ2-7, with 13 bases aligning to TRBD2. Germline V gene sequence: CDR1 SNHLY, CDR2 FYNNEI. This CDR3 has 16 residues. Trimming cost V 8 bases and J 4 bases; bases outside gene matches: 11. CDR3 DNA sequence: TGTGCCAGCGCCGATCAGACTAGCGGGGGGAGGTACGAGCAGTACTTC. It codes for CASADQTSGGRYEQYF.

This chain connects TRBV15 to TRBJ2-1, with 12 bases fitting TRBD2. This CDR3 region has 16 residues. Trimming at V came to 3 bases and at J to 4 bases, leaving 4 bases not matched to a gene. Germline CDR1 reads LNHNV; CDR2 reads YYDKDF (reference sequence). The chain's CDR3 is CATSSGLAGRYNEQFF. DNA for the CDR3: TGTGCCACCAGCAGTGGACTAGCGGGGCGTTACAATGAGCAGTTCTTC.

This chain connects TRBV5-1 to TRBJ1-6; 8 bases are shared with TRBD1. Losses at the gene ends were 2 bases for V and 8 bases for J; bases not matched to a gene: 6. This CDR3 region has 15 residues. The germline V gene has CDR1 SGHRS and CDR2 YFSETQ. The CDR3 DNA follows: TGCGCCAGCAGCTTTCGTACAGGGGGGGATTCACCCCTCCACTTT. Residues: CASSFRTGGDSPLHF.

The CDR3 reads CASRNDGHSNQPQHF. CDR3 in DNA: TGTGCCAGCAGGAACGACGGACATAGCAATCAGCCCCAGCATTTT. The genes are TRBV2 and TRBJ1-5, with a tentative D call TRBD1 (5 bases). Germline V gene data show CDR1 as SNHLY and CDR2 as FYNNEI. The CDR3 sequence is 15 residues long. Deletions cut 6 bases from V and 0 bases from J, with 12 bases between. Full variable domain (rest looked up from reference TRBV2 and TRBJ1-5): EPEVTQTPSHQVTQMGQEVILRCVPISNHLYFYWYRQILGQKVEFLVSFYNNEISEKSEIFDDQFSVERPDGSNFTLKIRSTKLEDSAMYFCASRNDGHSNQPQHFGDGTRLSIL.

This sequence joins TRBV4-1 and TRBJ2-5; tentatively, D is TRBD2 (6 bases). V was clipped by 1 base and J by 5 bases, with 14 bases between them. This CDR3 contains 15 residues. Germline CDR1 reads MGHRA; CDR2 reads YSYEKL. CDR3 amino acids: CASSQGGLGMETQYF. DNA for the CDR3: TGCGCCAGCAGCCAAGGGGGACTGGGGATGGAGACCCAGTACTTC.

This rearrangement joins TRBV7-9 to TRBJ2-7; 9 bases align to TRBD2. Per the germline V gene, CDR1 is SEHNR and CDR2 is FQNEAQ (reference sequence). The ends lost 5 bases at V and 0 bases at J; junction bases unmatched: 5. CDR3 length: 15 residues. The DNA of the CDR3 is TGTGCCAGCAGCCGCGGACTAGCGAACTCCTACGAGCAGTACTTC. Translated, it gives CASSRGLANSYEQYF.

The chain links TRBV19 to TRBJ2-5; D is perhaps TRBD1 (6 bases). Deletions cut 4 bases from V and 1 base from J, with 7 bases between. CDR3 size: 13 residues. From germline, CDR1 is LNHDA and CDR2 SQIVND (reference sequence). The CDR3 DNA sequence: TGTGCCAGTAGTAAGGACAGCCAAGAGACCCAGTACTTC. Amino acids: CASSKDSQETQYF.

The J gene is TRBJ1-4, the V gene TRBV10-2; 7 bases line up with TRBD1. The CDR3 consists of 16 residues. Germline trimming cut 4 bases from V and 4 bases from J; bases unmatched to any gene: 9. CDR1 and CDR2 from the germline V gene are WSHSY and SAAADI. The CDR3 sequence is CASSGVNRDSNEKLFF. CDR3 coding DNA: TGCGCCAGCAGTGGGGTGAACCGGGACAGTAATGAAAAACTGTTTTTT.

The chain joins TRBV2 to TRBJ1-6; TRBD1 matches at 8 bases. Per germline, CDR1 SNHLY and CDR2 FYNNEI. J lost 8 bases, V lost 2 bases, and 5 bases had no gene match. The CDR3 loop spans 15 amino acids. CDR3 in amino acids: CASSERTGGHSPLHF. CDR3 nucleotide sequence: TGTGCCAGCAGTGAACGAACAGGGGGTCATTCACCCCTCCACTTT.

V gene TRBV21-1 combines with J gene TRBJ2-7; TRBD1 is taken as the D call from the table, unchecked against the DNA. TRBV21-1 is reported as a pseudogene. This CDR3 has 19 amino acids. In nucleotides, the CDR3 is TGTGCCAGCAGCAAAGCGCCTGGGGTGGACAGGGGAGAGGAATACGAGCAGTACTTC. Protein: CASSKAPGVDRGEEYEQYF.

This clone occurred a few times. This CDR3 reads CASSLQGNTEAFF. The CDR3 bases are TGTGCCAGCAGCTTACAGGGGAACACTGAAGCTTTCTTT. J is TRBJ1-1 and V is TRBV7-2; a weak D match, TRBD1 (5 bases). This CDR3 comprises 13 residues. CDR1 is SGHTA and CDR2 is FQGNSA in the germline V gene. V lost 2 bases and J 1 base, leaving 5 bases between the germline ends.

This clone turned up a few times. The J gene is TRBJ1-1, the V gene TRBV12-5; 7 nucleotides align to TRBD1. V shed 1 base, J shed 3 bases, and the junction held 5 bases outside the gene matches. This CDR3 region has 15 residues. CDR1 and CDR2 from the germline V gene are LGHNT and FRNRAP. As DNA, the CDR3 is TGTGCTAGTGGTTTGGCCTACACAGGGGACACTGAAGCTTTCTTT. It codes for CASGLAYTGDTEAFF.